The 15 T cell receptor beta chains in this list originate from one sample, sequenced in a study of blood T cell repertoires in COVID-19. Measured with immunoSEQ multiplex PCR; TCRdb has only the in-frame clones, and not every one. The sample holds about 480,000 clones, about 91% seen once. The sequenced sample was peripheral blood. These receptors came from a woman between 45 and 65 years old with COVID-19, enrolled during active disease.

The CDR3 DNA reads as TGTGCCAGCACCTACGGGGGAGGAGATACGCAGTATTTT. Translation gives CASTYGGGDTQYF. V gene TRBV6-6 combines with J gene TRBJ2-3, with TRBD2 as a possible D gene (6 bases). CDR3 length: 13 residues. Trimming took 7 bases from V and 5 from J, leaving 13 bases between them. Per the germline V gene, CDR1 is MNHNY and CDR2 is SVGAGI (reference sequence).

A note on this clone: Additional DNA sequences in this sample encode the identical CDR3. The chain carries TRBV9 and TRBJ2-7; D is unclear. Germline lookup yields CDR1 SGDLS and CDR2 YYNGEE. Trimming pared 0 bases from V and 0 bases from J, leaving 4 bases between. CDR3 size: 13 residues. The CDR3 region is CASSVGSSYEQYF. The CDR3 DNA follows: TGTGCCAGCAGCGTAGGCAGCTCCTACGAGCAGTACTTC.

CDR3 nucleotides: TGTGCCAGCAGTTTCACAGACAATCAGCCCCAGCATTTT. It encodes CASSFTDNQPQHF. The chain recombines TRBV12-3 or TRBV12-4 with TRBJ1-5; D uncertain. V was pared by 3 bases and J by 3 bases, with 6 bases between. The CDR3 length is 13 residues.

The genes are TRBV2 and TRBJ2-1; 8 nucleotides match TRBD1. The ends lost 5 bases at V and 4 bases at J; junction bases unmatched: 7. The length of the CDR3 is 15 residues. Germline values: CDR1 SNHLY, CDR2 FYNNEI. CDR3 nucleotides: TGTGCCAGCAGTCCCAGGGGGCGAGGGTACAATGAGCAGTTCTTC. Translated: CASSPRGRGYNEQFF.

This clone was seen more than once but under ten times. This sequence joins TRBV5-1 and TRBJ2-1, with TRBD2 matching 8 bases. With 5 bases clipped from V and 5 bases from J, the junction kept 6 bases outside the gene matches. The CDR3 extends over 14 amino acids. Germline V lookup: CDR1 SGHRS, CDR2 YFSETQ. The DNA of the CDR3 is TGCGCCAGCAGTCAAACTAGCGGTAACAATGAGCAGTTCTTC. Translated: CASSQTSGNNEQFF.

As concerns this clone: Other DNA sequences from this sample encode an identical CDR3 as well. V is TRBV5-1 and J is TRBJ2-3; 8 nucleotides agree with TRBD1. Trimming took 5 bases from V and 6 from J; bases not matched to a gene: 5. The CDR3 has 13 residues. Germline V lookup: CDR1 SGHRS, CDR2 YFSETQ. The DNA of the CDR3 is TGCGCCAGCAGTGGGCAGGGGGCTGATACGCAGTATTTT. Encoded protein: CASSGQGADTQYF.

This rearrangement joins TRBV9 to TRBJ1-2; no definite D call. This CDR3 has 13 amino acids. Germline CDR1 is SGDLS and CDR2 is YYNGEE. V was trimmed by 0 bases and J by 8 bases, leaving 11 bases between them. The CDR3 region is CASSVGAAHGYTF. CDR3 sequence (DNA): TGTGCCAGCAGCGTAGGGGCAGCTCACGGCTACACCTTC.

The chain uses TRBV2 and TRBJ1-5; D is possibly TRBD1 (6 bases). The V gene lost 4 bases and the J gene lost 5 bases, with 18 bases spanning the gap. This CDR3 is 16 amino acids long. In germline, CDR1 is SNHLY, CDR2 FYNNEI. In DNA form, the CDR3 reads TGTGCCAGCAGTGCCTTCACGGAAGGGGGGGATCAGCCCCAGCATTTT. It translates to CASSAFTEGGDQPQHF. Complete variable domain (other parts from reference TRBV2 and TRBJ1-5): EPEVTQTPSHQVTQMGQEVILRCVPISNHLYFYWYRQILGQKVEFLVSFYNNEISEKSEIFDDQFSVERPDGSNFTLKIRSTKLEDSAMYFCASSAFTEGGDQPQHFGDGTRLSIL.

The rearrangement links TRBV6-5 to TRBJ1-2; 7 bases agree with TRBD1. The ends lost 2 bases at V and 3 bases at J; junction bases unmatched: 6. This CDR3 contains 15 residues. The V gene's germline CDR1 is MNHEY and CDR2 SVGAGI. The DNA for the CDR3 is TGTGCCAGCAGTTACCAAGGGGGCTTGCACTATGGCTACACCTTC. The encoded protein is CASSYQGGLHYGYTF.

V and J are TRBV4-2 and TRBJ1-1; D may be TRBD1 (5 bases). CDR3 length: 13 residues. Trimming removed 3 bases from V and 8 bases from J, with 13 bases in between. The germline V gene has CDR1 LGHNA and CDR2 YNFKEQ. DNA of the CDR3: TGTGCCAGCAGCCAGGGGGGGGAGCGAGAAGCTTTCTTT. This encodes CASSQGGEREAFF.

The genes are TRBV7-9 and TRBJ1-4; D ambiguous. Trimming pared 4 bases from V and 8 bases from J, leaving 14 bases between. Germline CDR1 reads SEHNR; CDR2 reads FQNEAQ (reference sequence). The CDR3 runs 14 residues. As DNA, the CDR3 is TGTGCCAGCAGCTCACAGATTATAGCGGAAAAACTGTTTTTT. Translation gives CASSSQIIAEKLFF.

CDR3 DNA: TGCGCCAGCAGCCCGGGACTAGCGGGGATCCAAGAGACCCAGTACTTC. It specifies CASSPGLAGIQETQYF. The rearrangement joins TRBV5-1 to TRBJ2-5, with 13 bases that match TRBD2. The CDR3 consists of 16 residues. Germline V gene lookup returns CDR1 SGHRS and CDR2 YFSETQ. J lost 1 base, V lost 4 bases, and 4 bases had no gene match. The entire variable domain, with the rest obtained from reference TRBV5-1 and TRBJ2-5, is as follows: KAGVTQTPRYLIKTRGQQVTLSCSPISGHRSVSWYQQTPGQGLQFLFEYFSETQRNKGNFPGRFSGRQFSNSRSEMNVSTLELGDSALYLCASSPGLAGIQETQYFGPGTRLLVL.

J is TRBJ2-3 and V is TRBV11-1; D gene uncertain. Per the germline V gene, CDR1 is SGHAT and CDR2 is FQDESV (reference sequence). Trimming left V 6 bases short and J 4 bases short, with 11 bases between. This CDR3 has 13 amino acids. CDR3 coding DNA: TGTGCCAGCAGACATAACGAGGCAGATACGCAGTATTTT. It codes for CASRHNEADTQYF.

The rearrangement links TRBV3-1 (or the pseudogene TRBV3-2) to TRBJ1-2; 9 nucleotides align to TRBD1. With V trimmed by 0 bases and J by 5 bases, 4 bases remained unmatched. Per germline, CDR1 LGHDT and CDR2 YNNKEL (reference sequence). The CDR3 runs 15 residues. As DNA, the CDR3 is TGTGCCAGCAGCCAAGATCTGGGGACAGGGTATGGCTACACCTTC. This encodes CASSQDLGTGYGYTF.

The gene calls are TRBV2 and TRBJ2-3; possibly TRBD2 for D (5 bases). Germline loops: CDR1 SNHLY, CDR2 FYNNEI. With 6 bases removed from V and 6 bases from J, the gap between germline ends came to 13 bases. The CDR3 contains 13 residues. The CDR3 nucleotides are TGTGCCAGCAGCCCTTATAGAGGGGATACGCAGTATTTT. Its translation is CASSPYRGDTQYF.